The 18 T cell receptor beta chains reported below all come from one sample, sequenced in a study of T cell responses to AZD1222 COVID-19 vaccine. Sequenced by immunoSEQ multiplex PCR; TCRdb stores in-frame clones only, minus some. Here the sample spans 150,000 or so clones, about 90% being singletons. The source was peripheral blood, collected 28 days after the second AZD1222 dose. The receptors derive from an adult who received the AZD1222 COVID-19 vaccine.

V usage is TRBV5-4 and J usage is TRBJ1-4, with D perhaps TRBD1 (5 bases). Germline CDR1 and CDR2: SGHNT and YYREEE (reference sequence). The length of the CDR3 is 16 residues. Trimming took off 0 bases at V and 12 bases at J, with 21 bases between the two ends. In DNA, the CDR3 is TGTGCCAGCAGCTTGGGTGGTATCCAGGGCACTGTGGAACTGTTTTTT. It yields the protein CASSLGGIQGTVELFF.

The chain is built from TRBV19 and TRBJ1-3; perhaps TRBD1 as D (5 bases). The CDR3 spans 16 residues. Trimming pared 4 bases from V and 0 bases from J, leaving 13 bases between. The V gene's germline CDR1 is LNHDA and CDR2 SQIVND (reference sequence). CDR3: CASSTPGLLSGNTIYF. The CDR3 nucleotides read TGTGCCAGTAGTACCCCGGGACTGCTCTCTGGAAACACCATATATTTT.

The chain carries TRBV5-1 and TRBJ2-2; D may be TRBD1 (5 bases). The CDR3 covers 14 residues. Germline V CDR1 and CDR2: SGHRS, YFSETQ. Trimming cost V 2 bases and J 6 bases, with 11 bases left between them. The CDR3 DNA reads as TGCGCCAGCAGCTTACGACAGTCCCCCGGGGAGCTGTTTTTT. This sequence encodes CASSLRQSPGELFF.

V gene TRBV6-5 combines with J gene TRBJ2-3; 8 bases map to TRBD2. Trimming cost V 7 bases and J 2 bases; bases outside gene matches: 5. Per the germline V gene, CDR1 is MNHEY and CDR2 is SVGAGI. This CDR3 is built from 14 residues. The chain's CDR3 is CASKTSGFTDTQYF. The CDR3 DNA is TGTGCCAGCAAAACTAGCGGTTTCACAGATACGCAGTATTTT.

The rearrangement links TRBV5-1 to TRBJ1-1; D is unresolved. This CDR3 contains 13 residues. CDR1 is SGHRS, CDR2 YFSETQ, per germline. Trimming shortened V by 4 bases and J by 5 bases, and 12 bases separated the two germline ends. The CDR3 region is CASSATPETEAFF. The CDR3 nucleotides read TGCGCCAGCAGCGCGACCCCGGAGACTGAAGCTTTCTTT. Filled out from reference TRBV5-1 and TRBJ1-1, the complete variable domain reads KAGVTQTPRYLIKTRGQQVTLSCSPISGHRSVSWYQQTPGQGLQFLFEYFSETQRNKGNFPGRFSGRQFSNSRSEMNVSTLELGDSALYLCASSATPETEAFFGQGTRLTVV.

The CDR3 sequence: CASSPFFSSDTEAFF. The CDR3 DNA reads as TGTGCCAGCAGCCCTTTTTTTTCTTCCGACACTGAAGCTTTCTTT. The chain couples TRBV5-4 to TRBJ1-1; D is undetermined. Germline V gene sequence: CDR1 SGHNT, CDR2 YYREEE (reference sequence). This CDR3 spans 15 amino acids. V was cut by 4 bases and J by 3 bases, with 16 bases left in between.

This clone came up a few times. This rearrangement joins TRBV19 to TRBJ1-1; TRBD1 matches 10 bases. Germline V lookup: CDR1 LNHDA, CDR2 SQIVND (reference sequence). The V gene end was trimmed by 5 bases and the J gene end by 0 bases; junction bases not matched to a gene: 3. This CDR3 is built from 15 residues. CDR3: CASSRDRGMNTEAFF. The CDR3 bases are TGTGCCAGTAGTCGGGACAGGGGCATGAACACTGAAGCTTTCTTT.

The genes are TRBV10-3 and TRBJ2-7, with D uncertain. V was clipped by 5 bases and J by 3 bases, with 17 bases between them. Germline values: CDR1 ENHRY, CDR2 SYGVKD. This CDR3 contains 15 residues. CDR3 DNA sequence: TGTGCCATCAGTCAAAGTGTATACGAAGGCTACGAGCAGTACTTC. Protein: CAISQSVYEGYEQYF.

The chain uses TRBV15 and TRBJ1-1; D possibly corresponds to TRBD1 (5 bases). This CDR3 spans 15 amino acids. Germline CDR1 and CDR2: LNHNV and YYDKDF (reference sequence). Trimming pared 0 bases from V and 1 base from J, leaving 9 bases between. CDR3 coding DNA: TGTGCCACCAGCAGAGATTATGGGGGGAACACTGAAGCTTTCTTT. Encoded protein: CATSRDYGGNTEAFF.

This rearrangement joins TRBV7-3 to TRBJ2-1; 7 positions agree with TRBD2. This CDR3 is built from 15 residues. With 5 bases clipped from V and 4 bases from J, the junction kept 8 bases outside the gene matches. CDR1 SGHTA and CDR2 FQGTGA come from the germline V gene. The DNA for the CDR3 is TGTGCCAGCAGCACCGGGACTACCCGATACAATGAGCAGTTCTTC. As protein: CASSTGTTRYNEQFF.

Here the CDR3 DNA reads TGTGCCAGCAGCCAAGCCGATCTTGGCAATGAGCAGTTCTTC. This gives the protein CASSQADLGNEQFF. The V and J genes are TRBV3-1 (or the pseudogene TRBV3-2) and TRBJ2-1; D unresolved. Trimming took 1 base from V and 6 from J, leaving 10 bases between them. Looked up from germline, CDR1 is LGHDT and CDR2 is YNNKEL (reference sequence). The CDR3 spans 14 residues.

The rearrangement links TRBV6-5 to TRBJ2-3; TRBD2 might be the D (7 bases). The CDR3 is made up of 14 amino acids. Germline CDR1 reads MNHEY; CDR2 reads SVGAGI. Trimming left V 2 bases short and J 4 bases short, with 10 bases between. The CDR3 nucleotides read TGTGCCAGCAGTTACGGGGGGGCTGCAGATACGCAGTATTTT. Translating gives CASSYGGAADTQYF.

This clone appeared a single time. The chain recombines TRBV5-1 with TRBJ1-4; D uncertain. This CDR3 is built from 15 residues. CDR1 SGHRS and CDR2 YFSETQ come from the germline V gene. Trimming left V 1 base short and J 5 bases short, with 12 bases between. This chain's CDR3 is CASSLPFGENEKLFF. In DNA, the CDR3 is TGCGCCAGCAGCTTGCCTTTTGGCGAGAATGAAAAACTGTTTTTT.

Only one count was recorded for this clone. This chain links TRBV7-2 with TRBJ2-7; TRBD2 aligns across 8 bases. CDR1 and CDR2 from the germline V gene are SGHTA and FQGNSA. With V trimmed by 1 base and J by 4 bases, 9 bases remained unmatched. This CDR3 has 16 residues. The DNA of the CDR3 is TGTGCCAGCAGCTTAGGTGGGCGGGGGGAAATTTACGAGCAGTACTTC. Protein: CASSLGGRGEIYEQYF.

This chain connects TRBV29-1 to TRBJ1-1, with D possibly matching TRBD1 (5 bases). V was pared by 5 bases and J by 5 bases, with 9 bases between. The CDR3 is made up of 11 amino acids. Germline CDR1 is SQVTM and CDR2 is ANQGSEA. CDR3 sequence reads: CSVIEGTEAFF. In DNA, the CDR3 is TGCAGCGTTATTGAGGGGACTGAAGCTTTCTTT. The whole variable domain, filled in from reference TRBV29-1 and TRBJ1-1, reads SAVISQKPSRDICQRGTSLTIQCQVDSQVTMMFWYRQQPGQSLTLIATANQGSEATYESGFVIDKFPISRPNLTFSTLTVSNMSPEDSSIYLCSVIEGTEAFFGQGTRLTVV.

This chain connects TRBV3-1 (or the pseudogene TRBV3-2) to TRBJ1-6; 7 nucleotides match TRBD1. From germline, CDR1 is LGHDT and CDR2 YNNKEL (reference sequence). The CDR3 extends over 19 amino acids. The ends lost 4 bases at V and 0 bases at J; junction bases unmatched: 12. The CDR3 nucleotides are TGTGCCAGCAGCCGACGACAGGGCCTGAGGAGCTCCTATAATTCACCCCTCCACTTT. Residues: CASSRRQGLRSSYNSPLHF.

The chain recombines TRBV5-5 with TRBJ2-7, with D possibly being TRBD1 or TRBD2 (5 bases each). CDR1 and CDR2 from the germline V gene are SGHKS and YYEKEE (reference sequence). The CDR3 has 16 amino acids. Trimming took off 1 base at V and 7 bases at J, with 21 bases between the two ends. The CDR3 reads CASSLTPGTQVGEQYF. The CDR3 DNA reads as TGTGCCAGCAGCTTGACCCCCGGGACGCAGGTGGGAGAGCAGTACTTC.

The V and J genes are TRBV7-3 and TRBJ2-3, with 7 bases aligning to TRBD2. Germline trimming cut 0 bases from V and 4 bases from J; bases unmatched to any gene: 4. Germline assignment: CDR1 SGHTA and CDR2 FQGTGA. This CDR3 is 15 amino acids long. In nucleotides, the CDR3 is TGTGCCAGCAGCTTAACGGGAGGGGCCTCAGATACGCAGTATTTT. Residues: CASSLTGGASDTQYF.